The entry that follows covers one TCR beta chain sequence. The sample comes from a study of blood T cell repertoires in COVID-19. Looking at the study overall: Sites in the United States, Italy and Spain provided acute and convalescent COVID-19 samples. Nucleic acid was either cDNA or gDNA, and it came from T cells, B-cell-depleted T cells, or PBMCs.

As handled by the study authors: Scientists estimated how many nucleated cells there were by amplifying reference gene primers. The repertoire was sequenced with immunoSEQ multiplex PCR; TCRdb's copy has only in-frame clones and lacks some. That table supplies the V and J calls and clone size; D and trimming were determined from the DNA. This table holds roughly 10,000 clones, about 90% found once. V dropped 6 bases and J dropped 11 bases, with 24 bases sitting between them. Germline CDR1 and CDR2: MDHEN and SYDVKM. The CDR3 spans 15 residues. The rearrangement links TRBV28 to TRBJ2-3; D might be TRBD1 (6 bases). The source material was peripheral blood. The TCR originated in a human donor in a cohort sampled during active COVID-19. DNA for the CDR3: TGTGCCAGCAGCAAAACGGGGATTACCCAGGGGAGGCAGTATTTT. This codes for CASSKTGITQGRQYF.